These T cell receptor beta chains were read from a single sample in a study of blood T cell repertoires in COVID-19. Libraries were prepared by immunoSEQ multiplex PCR; TCRdb keeps only in-frame clonotypes and omits some of them. The table records 200,000 or so clones, 70% to 90% of them present only once. The sequencing sample was made of peripheral blood. These receptor sequences come from a woman aged 45-59 years with acute or convalescent COVID-19. Each CDR3 is given without its conserved first and last residue. D genes are given only for firm matches. Rows give clone size only sometimes, using once, few, many, or a class for an expanded clone.

v_call: TRBV5-1
d_call: .
j_call: TRBJ1-1
clone_size: .
cdr3_aa: ASSFNGGTEAF

v_call: TRBV28
d_call: TRBD1
j_call: TRBJ1-1
clone_size: few
cdr3_aa: AINGGGQGSDEAF

v_call: TRBV6-5
d_call: .
j_call: TRBJ1-2
clone_size: .
cdr3_aa: ASSSPTGFHNYGYT

v_call: TRBV18
d_call: .
j_call: TRBJ2-7
clone_size: few
cdr3_aa: ASSPETDSKQY

v_call: TRBV29-1
d_call: TRBD1
j_call: TRBJ1-1
clone_size: .
cdr3_aa: SAILQGPLNTEAF

v_call: TRBV6-5
d_call: TRBD1
j_call: TRBJ1-5
clone_size: once
cdr3_aa: ASSFDRAGRGPQH

v_call: TRBV2
d_call: TRBD2
j_call: TRBJ2-3
clone_size: once
cdr3_aa: ASRVAGEGDTQY

v_call: TRBV27
d_call: TRBD1
j_call: TRBJ1-4
clone_size: .
cdr3_aa: ASSMDRSNEKLF

v_call: TRBV6-2/TRBV6-3
d_call: TRBD2
j_call: TRBJ2-3
clone_size: .
cdr3_aa: ASSYPSGGPRDTQY

v_call: TRBV3-1/TRBV3-2
d_call: TRBD1
j_call: TRBJ1-2
clone_size: .
cdr3_aa: ATGAGYGYT

v_call: TRBV7-2
d_call: .
j_call: TRBJ1-4
clone_size: .
cdr3_aa: ASSLYTGTNEKLF

v_call: TRBV2
d_call: TRBD2
j_call: TRBJ2-1
clone_size: .
cdr3_aa: ASSVRREDEQF

v_call: TRBV4-3
d_call: TRBD1
j_call: TRBJ2-6
clone_size: .
cdr3_aa: ASSPGTGVGGANVLT

v_call: TRBV10-3
d_call: .
j_call: TRBJ1-5
clone_size: medium-sized
cdr3_aa: AISESMNRVDQPQH

v_call: TRBV5-4
d_call: .
j_call: TRBJ2-7
clone_size: .
cdr3_aa: ASSLGQSYEQY

v_call: TRBV5-1
d_call: .
j_call: TRBJ2-5
clone_size: .
cdr3_aa: ASRGVDETWETQY

v_call: TRBV19
d_call: .
j_call: TRBJ2-2
clone_size: .
cdr3_aa: ASNYGVGTGELF

v_call: TRBV20-1
d_call: .
j_call: TRBJ1-2
clone_size: .
cdr3_aa: GVGGDYGYT

v_call: TRBV6-5
d_call: TRBD1
j_call: TRBJ1-6
clone_size: .
cdr3_aa: ASTPMAGGDSPLH

v_call: TRBV1
d_call: .
j_call: TRBJ1-5
clone_size: .
cdr3_aa: TSSRPGTGINQPQH

v_call: TRBV11-2
d_call: .
j_call: TRBJ1-1
clone_size: .
cdr3_aa: ASSLGRLVTEAF

v_call: TRBV10-3
d_call: .
j_call: TRBJ2-5
clone_size: once
cdr3_aa: AISETRLPVRETQY

v_call: TRBV7-9
d_call: TRBD2
j_call: TRBJ2-1
clone_size: .
cdr3_aa: ASSPRTSRNEQF

v_call: TRBV18
d_call: TRBD2
j_call: TRBJ2-5
clone_size: .
cdr3_aa: ASSPRTSGQETQY

v_call: TRBV21-1
d_call: .
j_call: TRBJ2-1
clone_size: .
cdr3_aa: ASSKPGLAGDEQF

v_call: TRBV7-9
d_call: .
j_call: TRBJ1-3
clone_size: few
cdr3_aa: ASSFSGFGNTIY